The rows below give T cell receptor beta chains drawn from one sample of a study of shared clonotypes between healthy human individuals. Measured with immunoSEQ multiplex PCR; TCRdb has only the in-frame clones, and not every one. Among hundreds of thousands of clones listed, about four fifths were seen once. The source material was PBMCs. All receptors derive from a woman in her thirties or forties in good health. Some clones in this sample may be carry-over from other donors' samples. CDR3s include the opening cysteine and the closing phenylalanine or tryptophan. A D gene is named only where the DNA matches it firmly. Clone size appears in some rows only: once, few, many, or a class for an expanded clone.

CDR3aa: CASSPDRGGELFF
CDR3nt: TGTGCCAGCAGCCCGGACAGGGGCGGGGAGCTGTTTTTT
j_gene: TRBJ2-2
v_gene: TRBV7-8
d_gene: TRBD1
abundance: -

CDR3aa: CATGGEAVGETQYF
CDR3nt: TGTGCCACCGGAGGGGAGGCCGTAGGAGAGACCCAGTACTTC
j_gene: TRBJ2-5
v_gene: TRBV2
d_gene: -
abundance: -

CDR3aa: CASSLRGQGLYEQYF
CDR3nt: TGTGCCAGCAGCTTACGCGGGCAGGGGCTATACGAGCAGTACTTC
j_gene: TRBJ2-7
v_gene: TRBV7-8
d_gene: -
abundance: -

CDR3aa: CASSEVGFGNQPQHF
CDR3nt: TGTGCCAGCAGTGAAGTGGGTTTTGGCAATCAGCCCCAGCATTTT
j_gene: TRBJ1-5
v_gene: TRBV6-1
d_gene: -
abundance: -

CDR3aa: CASSYPRTAGNTIYF
CDR3nt: TGTGCCAGCAGTTACCCTCGGACAGCTGGAAACACCATATATTTT
j_gene: TRBJ1-3
v_gene: TRBV6-6
d_gene: -
abundance: once

CDR3aa: CASTKFWGKNTGELFF
CDR3nt: TGTGCCAGCACCAAATTTTGGGGGAAGAACACCGGGGAGCTGTTTTTT
j_gene: TRBJ2-2
v_gene: TRBV2
d_gene: -
abundance: -

CDR3aa: CASSTGGWSTDTQYF
CDR3nt: TGCGCCAGCAGTACGGGAGGGTGGAGCACAGATACGCAGTATTTT
j_gene: TRBJ2-3
v_gene: TRBV5-1
d_gene: TRBD2
abundance: -

CDR3aa: CASSSGAGRQGEQYF
CDR3nt: TGTGCCAGCAGCTCCGGGGCGGGTCGCCAGGGGGAGCAGTACTTC
j_gene: TRBJ2-7
v_gene: TRBV7-2
d_gene: -
abundance: -

CDR3aa: CASSTRTSGRAYEQYF
CDR3nt: TGTGCCAGTAGTACCCGGACTAGCGGGAGGGCCTACGAGCAGTACTTC
j_gene: TRBJ2-7
v_gene: TRBV19
d_gene: TRBD2
abundance: -

CDR3aa: CASASPGTSGHTQYF
CDR3nt: TGTGCCAGCGCTAGCCCCGGGACTAGCGGACATACGCAGTATTTT
j_gene: TRBJ2-3
v_gene: TRBV7-2
d_gene: TRBD2
abundance: -

CDR3aa: CASSLSGSGNTGELFF
CDR3nt: TGTGCCAGCAGCTTAAGCGGGAGTGGGAACACCGGGGAGCTGTTTTTT
j_gene: TRBJ2-2
v_gene: TRBV28
d_gene: TRBD2
abundance: once

CDR3aa: CASSQRETQYF
CDR3nt: TGTGCCAGCAGTCAACGGGAGACCCAGTACTTC
j_gene: TRBJ2-5
v_gene: TRBV6-5
d_gene: -
abundance: -

CDR3aa: CASRRGQGNEKLFF
CDR3nt: TGTGCCAGTAGAAGGGGACAGGGGAATGAAAAACTGTTTTTT
j_gene: TRBJ1-4
v_gene: TRBV19
d_gene: TRBD1
abundance: few

CDR3aa: CASSGGGTNYEQYF
CDR3nt: TGCGCCAGCAGTGGAGGGGGTACTAACTACGAGCAGTACTTC
j_gene: TRBJ2-7
v_gene: TRBV10-1
d_gene: -
abundance: -

CDR3aa: CASSLVLAGGGFF
CDR3nt: TGTGCCAGCAGCTTGGTTCTAGCGGGCGGGGGGTTCTTC
j_gene: TRBJ2-1
v_gene: TRBV5-5
d_gene: TRBD2
abundance: -

CDR3aa: CASSYVPSGAYEQYF
CDR3nt: TGTGCCAGCAGTTACGTACCTAGCGGGGCCTACGAGCAGTACTTC
j_gene: TRBJ2-7
v_gene: TRBV6-6
d_gene: TRBD2
abundance: -

CDR3aa: CASSVHLAGVNEQFF
CDR3nt: TGTGCCAGCAGCGTCCACCTAGCAGGGGTGAATGAGCAGTTCTTC
j_gene: TRBJ2-1
v_gene: TRBV7-9
d_gene: -
abundance: -

CDR3aa: CASSEGGSQGNYGYTF
CDR3nt: TGTGCCAGCAGTGAAGGAGGAAGCCAGGGGAACTATGGCTACACCTTC
j_gene: TRBJ1-2
v_gene: TRBV25-1
d_gene: -
abundance: -

CDR3aa: CASSFDGQGWTDTQYF
CDR3nt: TGTGCCAGCAGCTTCGACGGACAGGGCTGGACAGATACGCAGTATTTT
j_gene: TRBJ2-3
v_gene: TRBV7-2
d_gene: TRBD1
abundance: -

CDR3aa: CASSLAPGEDTQYF
CDR3nt: TGTGCCAGCAGCTTAGCCCCGGGAGAAGATACGCAGTATTTT
j_gene: TRBJ2-3
v_gene: TRBV5-4
d_gene: -
abundance: -

CDR3aa: CASSFLGLWETQYF
CDR3nt: TGCGCCAGCAGCTTCTTAGGGCTCTGGGAGACCCAGTACTTC
j_gene: TRBJ2-5
v_gene: TRBV5-1
d_gene: -
abundance: -

CDR3aa: CASSRGQGTDTQYF
CDR3nt: TGTGCCAGCTCACGGGGACAGGGCACAGATACGCAGTATTTT
j_gene: TRBJ2-3
v_gene: TRBV18
d_gene: TRBD1
abundance: once

CDR3aa: CAWSRGFPGNTIYF
CDR3nt: TGTGCCTGGAGCAGGGGGTTCCCTGGAAACACCATATATTTT
j_gene: TRBJ1-3
v_gene: TRBV30
d_gene: TRBD1
abundance: -

CDR3aa: CASSLTISMNTEAFF
CDR3nt: TGCGCCAGCAGCTTGACCATTAGCATGAACACTGAAGCTTTCTTT
j_gene: TRBJ1-1
v_gene: TRBV5-1
d_gene: -
abundance: -

CDR3aa: CASSQGTESIYEQYF
CDR3nt: TGTGCCAGCAGCCAAGGTACGGAGTCAATCTACGAGCAGTACTTC
j_gene: TRBJ2-7
v_gene: TRBV4-2
d_gene: -
abundance: -

CDR3aa: CASSLLPSWTVVENEQYF
CDR3nt: TGTGCCAGCAGCTTACTCCCATCTTGGACAGTGGTGGAAAACGAGCAGTACTTC
j_gene: TRBJ2-7
v_gene: TRBV7-6
d_gene: -
abundance: -

CDR3aa: CASSSPGILGTGELFF
CDR3nt: TGTGCCAGCAGCTCCCCCGGGATTTTGGGCACCGGGGAGCTGTTTTTT
j_gene: TRBJ2-2
v_gene: TRBV7-3
d_gene: -
abundance: -

CDR3aa: CASIAGGGTGELFF
CDR3nt: TGCGCCAGCATTGCGGGAGGTGGAACCGGGGAGCTGTTTTTT
j_gene: TRBJ2-2
v_gene: TRBV10-2
d_gene: TRBD2
abundance: -

CDR3aa: CASVGIFSDTQYF
CDR3nt: TGTGCCAGCGTCGGAATTTTCTCGGATACGCAGTATTTT
j_gene: TRBJ2-3
v_gene: TRBV2
d_gene: -
abundance: -

CDR3aa: CAGSGQGSHQPQHF
CDR3nt: TGTGCCGGAAGTGGACAGGGTAGTCATCAGCCCCAGCATTTT
j_gene: TRBJ1-5
v_gene: TRBV6-1
d_gene: TRBD1
abundance: -

CDR3aa: CASSSMGPGTTYEQYF
CDR3nt: TGTGCCAGCAGTTCCATGGGGCCAGGGACAACCTACGAGCAGTACTTC
j_gene: TRBJ2-7
v_gene: TRBV27
d_gene: -
abundance: -

CDR3aa: CASSLLQGRGDTEAFF
CDR3nt: TGTGCCAGCAGTCTCTTACAGGGGCGCGGGGACACTGAAGCTTTCTTT
j_gene: TRBJ1-1
v_gene: TRBV28
d_gene: TRBD1
abundance: -